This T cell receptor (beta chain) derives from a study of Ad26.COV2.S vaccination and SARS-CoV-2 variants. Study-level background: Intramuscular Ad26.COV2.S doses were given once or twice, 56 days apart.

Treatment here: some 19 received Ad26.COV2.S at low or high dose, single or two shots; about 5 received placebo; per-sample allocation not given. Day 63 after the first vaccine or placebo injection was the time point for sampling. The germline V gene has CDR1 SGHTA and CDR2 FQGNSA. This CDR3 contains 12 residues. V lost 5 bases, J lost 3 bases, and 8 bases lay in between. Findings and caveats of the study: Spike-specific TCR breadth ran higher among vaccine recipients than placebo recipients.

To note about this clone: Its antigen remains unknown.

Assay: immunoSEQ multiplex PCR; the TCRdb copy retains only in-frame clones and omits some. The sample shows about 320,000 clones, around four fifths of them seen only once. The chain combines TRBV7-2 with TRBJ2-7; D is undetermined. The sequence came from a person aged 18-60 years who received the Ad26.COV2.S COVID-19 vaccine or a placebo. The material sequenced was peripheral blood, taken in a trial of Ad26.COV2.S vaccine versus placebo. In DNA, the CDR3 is TGTGCCAGCAGCGCCGGCCTCTACGAGCAGTACTTC. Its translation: CASSAGLYEQYF.